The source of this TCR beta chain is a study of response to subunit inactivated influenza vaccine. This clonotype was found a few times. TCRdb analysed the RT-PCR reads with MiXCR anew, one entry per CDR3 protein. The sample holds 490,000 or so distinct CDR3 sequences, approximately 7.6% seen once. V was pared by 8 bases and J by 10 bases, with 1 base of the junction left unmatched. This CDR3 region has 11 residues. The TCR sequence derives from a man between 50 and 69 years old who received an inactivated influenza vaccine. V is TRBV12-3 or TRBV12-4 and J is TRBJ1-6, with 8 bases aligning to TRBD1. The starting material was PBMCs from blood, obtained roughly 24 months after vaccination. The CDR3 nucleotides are TGTGCCAGCGGACAGGGATCACCCCTCCACTTT. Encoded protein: CASGQGSPLHF.